The 8 T cell receptor beta chains listed next were all sequenced from one sample in a study of CD8+ T cells in alopecia areata. RNA extraction and reverse transcription yielded cDNA as sequencing template. The protocol was immunoSEQ multiplex PCR, while the TCRdb copy is restricted to in-frame clones and leaves out a portion. The repertoire has roughly 150,000 clones, 50% to 65% of them found once; the top ten carry about 4.5%. The material sequenced was CD4+ T cells sorted from blood. Source of these receptors: a human donor in good health.

The V and J genes are TRBV2 and TRBJ2-7, with D hard to call. CDR1 is SNHLY and CDR2 is FYNNEI in the germline V gene. V was shortened by 4 bases and J by 2 bases, with 9 bases between the two germline ends. The CDR3 has 13 amino acids. The CDR3 sequence is CASSGKGPYEQYF. Written as DNA, the CDR3 is TGTGCCAGCAGTGGTAAGGGCCCCTACGAGCAGTACTTC.

This chain links TRBV5-1 with TRBJ2-5, with a possible D match to TRBD2 (6 bases). Germline V CDR1 and CDR2: SGHRS, YFSETQ. Trimming pared 2 bases from V and 5 bases from J, leaving 10 bases between. CDR3 length: 13 residues. The CDR3 reads CASSLTGAETQYF. In DNA form, the CDR3 reads TGCGCCAGCAGCTTAACGGGAGCGGAGACCCAGTACTTC.

This clone is medium-sized in the sample. This rearrangement joins TRBV10-3 to TRBJ2-7; D perhaps matches TRBD1 (5 bases). Trimming shortened V by 3 bases and J by 3 bases, and 18 bases separated the two germline ends. The CDR3 sequence is 16 residues long. Germline V gene sequence: CDR1 ENHRY, CDR2 SYGVKD. The CDR3 DNA follows: TGTGCCATCAGTGATGAGGTCAGGGCAGGCCACTACGAGCAGTACTTC. This gives the protein CAISDEVRAGHYEQYF.

The rearrangement uses TRBV27 and TRBJ2-1; 9 bases agree with TRBD2. The germline gives CDR1 MNHEY, CDR2 SMNVEV (reference sequence). The CDR3 consists of 15 residues. J was trimmed by 6 bases and V by 4 bases; bases with no gene match: 7. The CDR3 protein is CASSSGLARGNEQFF. CDR3 nucleotide sequence: TGTGCCAGCAGTTCAGGACTAGCGCGTGGCAATGAGCAGTTCTTC.

This chain links TRBV27 with TRBJ1-2, with 9 bases fitting TRBD1. CDR1 is MNHEY and CDR2 is SMNVEV in the germline V gene (reference sequence). The CDR3 is made up of 13 amino acids. V trimming: 6 bases; J trimming: 10 bases; junction bases outside the gene matches: 9. The DNA of the CDR3 is TGTGCCAGCAGGCGGGGACAGGGCTCCGACTACACCTTC. It specifies CASRRGQGSDYTF.

In DNA form, the CDR3 reads TGCAGCGTTGAAGATATTGGGGGTAGGAGGTATGGTAGCACGCAGTATTTT. It codes for CSVEDIGGRRYGSTQYF. The rearrangement uses TRBV29-1 and TRBJ2-3; the D gene could be TRBD1 or TRBD2 (5 bases each). The CDR3 is made up of 17 amino acids. Germline V gene sequence: CDR1 SQVTM, CDR2 ANQGSEA. V was pared by 0 bases and J by 9 bases, with 25 bases between.

At least ten counts were recorded for this clone. The V call is TRBV6-4, the J call TRBJ2-6; 9 nucleotides agree with TRBD2. The CDR3 sequence is 16 residues long. V lost 3 bases, J lost 0 bases, and 0 bases stayed unmatched. CDR1 and CDR2 (germline): MRHNA, SNTAGT. This chain's CDR3 is CASSETSGSGANVLTF. In nucleotides, the CDR3 is TGTGCCAGCAGTGAGACTAGCGGCTCTGGGGCCAACGTCCTGACTTTC.

The chain combines TRBV29-1 with TRBJ2-7; weak D call: TRBD2 (6 bases). CDR1 and CDR2 from the germline V gene are SQVTM and ANQGSEA. This CDR3 has 11 amino acids. V dropped 5 bases and J dropped 9 bases, with 14 bases sitting between them. As DNA, the CDR3 is TGCAGCGTTCGCGCCGGGACTGTGCAGTACTTC. Residues: CSVRAGTVQYF.